What follows describes a single TCR beta chain. These data are taken from a study of T cell changes during pregnancy in multiple sclerosis. The table came from immunoSEQ multiplex PCR; TCRdb's copy has only in-frame clones and leaves some out. The sample yields 45,000 to 55,000 clones, about 92% seen once. V was pared by 1 base and J by 0 bases, with 6 bases between. The CDR3 is 15 amino acids. Germline V gene sequence: CDR1 LNHNV, CDR2 YYDKDF (reference sequence). This specimen was CD4+ T cells from peripheral blood mononuclear cells, taken in the second trimester of pregnancy. This chain joins TRBV15 and TRBJ2-2; D remains unclear. This TCR derives from a female donor in good health, enrolled as a control in a pregnancy study. The CDR3 protein is CATSRVPANTGELFF. CDR3 coding DNA: TGTGCCACCAGCAGAGTACCAGCGAACACCGGGGAGCTGTTTTTT. Full variable domain (outside the CDR3, taken from reference TRBV15 and TRBJ2-2): DAMVIQNPRYQVTQFGKPVTLSCSQTLNHNVMYWYQQKSSQAPKLLFHYYDKDFNNEADTPDNFQSRRPNTSFCFLDIRSPGLGDTAMYLCATSRVPANTGELFFGEGSRLTVL.